Sequencing of this TCR beta chain was carried out in a study of blood T cell repertoires in COVID-19. On the study more broadly: Samples came from the United States, Italy and Spain, spanning acute and convalescent COVID-19. PBMCs, B-cell-depleted T cells, or T cells provided the cDNA or gDNA that made up the material.

This clone has just a few counts. Original analysis: Researchers report that nucleated cell counts were estimated from reference gene primer amplification. Repertoires were generated with immunoSEQ multiplex PCR, while TCRdb's copy carries only in-frame clones and drops some. V and J calls and clone size are copied from that table; D and trimming were computed from the DNA. The sample includes about 260,000 clones, 88% seen only once; the top ten take approximately 0.7%. This CDR3 contains 14 residues. V was shortened by 4 bases and J by 1 base, with 7 bases between the two germline ends. CDR1 and CDR2 (germline): KGHDR, SFDVKD.

What was sequenced was peripheral blood. This receptor was obtained from a human donor in a cohort sampled during active COVID-19. This chain connects TRBV24-1 to TRBJ1-5; D is unresolved. The chain's CDR3 is CATSDSVSNQPQHF. CDR3 nucleotides: TGTGCCACCAGTGACTCGGTGAGCAATCAGCCCCAGCATTTT.